This entry describes one T cell receptor (beta chain). Its antigen remains unidentified. Trimming took off 4 bases at V and 7 bases at J, with 13 bases between the two ends. The CDR3 sequence is 13 residues long. Per the germline V gene, CDR1 is MNHNS and CDR2 is SASEGT. The data are from a study of lymphopenia after photon versus proton radiotherapy. Regarding the study as a whole: Proton therapy kept repertoires fairly stable, unlike photons, which gained effector/memory cells. After the lymphocyte nadir, photon-treated repertoires showed oligoclonal expansion, especially of CD8+ Temra cells. Authors raise, but do not show, better survival with proton therapy. In patients who died, overall survival fell as post-nadir TCR diversity dropped more.

TCRdb's copy holds only in-frame clones and misses some; the assay was immunoSEQ multiplex PCR. The data show about 70,000 clones, with about 87% seen just once and about 10% held by the top ten. The sequence derives from an elderly man with esophageal cancer. This specimen was peripheral blood, taken from a patient treated with proton-based radiotherapy. V usage is TRBV6-1 and J usage is TRBJ1-2, with D maybe TRBD1 (5 bases). The CDR3 bases are TGTGCCAGCAGTGTGTCGAGGGGCTCTGGCTACACCTTC. Protein sequence: CASSVSRGSGYTF.